Listed below are T cell receptor beta chains from one sample, sequenced in a study of spatial heterogeneity in lung cancer. A single record per CDR3 protein comes from TCRdb applying MiXCR to the 5' RACE reads. Seen here are some 120,000 distinct CDR3 sequences, less than 15% observed once, and the top ten hold 16%. Here the sequenced sample was PBMCs, taken at follow-up. All receptors come from a male donor with early-stage non-small cell lung cancer. Both conserved end residues are part of each CDR3. D genes are given only for firm matches. Size values are once, few and many counts, or a class for expanded clones, and some rows have none.

J gene: TRBJ2-3; D gene: .; V gene: TRBV7-9; clone size: .; CDR3 protein: CASSLSGADTQYF; CDR3 DNA: TGTGCCAGCAGCCTCTCGGGGGCAGATACGCAGTATTTT
J gene: TRBJ1-4; D gene: .; V gene: TRBV29-1; clone size: few; CDR3 protein: CSAARPPNEKLFF; CDR3 DNA: TGCAGCGCCGCGAGGCCTCCTAATGAAAAACTGTTTTTT
J gene: TRBJ2-7; D gene: TRBD2; V gene: TRBV28; clone size: many; CDR3 protein: CASSPPGGVDEQYF; CDR3 DNA: TGTGCCAGCAGTCCCCCGGGGGGGGTCGACGAGCAGTACTTC
J gene: TRBJ1-2; D gene: TRBD1; V gene: TRBV9; clone size: few; CDR3 protein: CASSRDSSTGYGYTF; CDR3 DNA: TGTGCCAGCAGCCGGGACAGCTCAACTGGGTATGGCTACACCTTC
J gene: TRBJ2-1; D gene: TRBD2; V gene: TRBV6-6; clone size: many; CDR3 protein: CASRWTSGGYNEQFF; CDR3 DNA: TGTGCCAGCAGGTGGACTAGCGGGGGGTACAATGAGCAGTTCTTC
J gene: TRBJ1-1; D gene: .; V gene: TRBV7-2; clone size: many; CDR3 protein: CASRRSGQGNTEAFF; CDR3 DNA: TGTGCCAGCAGACGTAGCGGGCAGGGGAACACTGAAGCTTTCTTT
J gene: TRBJ1-3; D gene: TRBD1; V gene: TRBV12-3/TRBV12-4; clone size: .; CDR3 protein: CASRGTGLSSGNTIYF; CDR3 DNA: TGTGCCAGCAGGGGGACAGGCTTGAGCTCTGGAAACACCATATATTTT
J gene: TRBJ1-1; D gene: .; V gene: TRBV7-9; clone size: few; CDR3 protein: CASSLGQTYTEAFF; CDR3 DNA: TGTGCCAGCAGCTTAGGACAGACCTACACTGAAGCTTTCTTT
J gene: TRBJ1-2; D gene: .; V gene: TRBV19; clone size: few; CDR3 protein: CASSIEDQEGYTF; CDR3 DNA: TGTGCCAGTAGTATAGAAGACCAAGAAGGCTACACCTTC
J gene: TRBJ1-5; D gene: TRBD1; V gene: TRBV12-3/TRBV12-4; clone size: many; CDR3 protein: CASNGQGGNQPQHF; CDR3 DNA: TGTGCCAGCAATGGACAGGGGGGCAATCAGCCCCAGCATTTT
J gene: TRBJ2-7; D gene: TRBD1; V gene: TRBV20-1; clone size: .; CDR3 protein: CSARDTGQGYEQYF; CDR3 DNA: TGCAGTGCTAGAGATACCGGACAGGGCTACGAGCAGTACTTC
J gene: TRBJ1-4; D gene: .; V gene: TRBV18; clone size: few; CDR3 protein: CASSQGTNEKLFF; CDR3 DNA: TGTGCCAGCTCACAGGGCACTAATGAAAAACTGTTTTTT
J gene: TRBJ1-6; D gene: .; V gene: TRBV28; clone size: few; CDR3 protein: CASSPSTGLGSYNSPLHF; CDR3 DNA: TGTGCCAGCAGTCCATCGACAGGCCTGGGCTCCTATAATTCACCCCTCCACTTT
J gene: TRBJ1-2; D gene: .; V gene: TRBV12-3/TRBV12-4; clone size: .; CDR3 protein: CASSSQGSYGYTF; CDR3 DNA: TGTGCCAGCAGCTCACAGGGCTCCTATGGCTACACCTTC
J gene: TRBJ1-5; D gene: .; V gene: TRBV4-1; clone size: few; CDR3 protein: CASRYRASRDQPQHF; CDR3 DNA: TGCGCCAGCAGATACAGGGCCTCAAGGGATCAGCCCCAGCATTTT
J gene: TRBJ2-7; D gene: TRBD2; V gene: TRBV4-2; clone size: few; CDR3 protein: CASSFGGVRGNSEQYF; CDR3 DNA: TGTGCCAGCAGCTTTGGGGGAGTGCGGGGGAATTCGGAGCAGTACTTC
J gene: TRBJ2-1; D gene: TRBD2; V gene: TRBV19; clone size: .; CDR3 protein: CASSSSGANNEQFF; CDR3 DNA: TGTGCCAGTAGTTCTAGCGGGGCAAACAATGAGCAGTTCTTC
J gene: TRBJ2-2; D gene: TRBD2; V gene: TRBV7-2; clone size: few; CDR3 protein: CASSLRAIASGGDGELFF; CDR3 DNA: TGTGCCAGCAGCTTAAGGGCGATAGCTAGCGGAGGGGACGGGGAGCTGTTTTTT
J gene: TRBJ2-5; D gene: .; V gene: TRBV7-2; clone size: .; CDR3 protein: CASSPSSAETQYF; CDR3 DNA: TGTGCCAGCAGCCCGAGTAGCGCGGAGACCCAGTACTTC
J gene: TRBJ2-2; D gene: .; V gene: TRBV3-1; clone size: few; CDR3 protein: CASSQGRGTGELFF; CDR3 DNA: TGTGCCAGCAGCCAAGGGCGGGGCACCGGGGAGCTGTTTTTT
J gene: TRBJ2-7; D gene: .; V gene: TRBV2; clone size: .; CDR3 protein: CASSPYAGAGEQYF; CDR3 DNA: TGTGCCAGCAGTCCCTACGCTGGGGCGGGCGAGCAGTACTTC
J gene: TRBJ2-7; D gene: TRBD1; V gene: TRBV20-1; clone size: few; CDR3 protein: CSARDLGQGTHHSYEQYF; CDR3 DNA: TGCAGTGCTAGAGATTTGGGACAGGGGACCCACCACTCCTACGAGCAGTACTTC
J gene: TRBJ1-2; D gene: .; V gene: TRBV12-3/TRBV12-4; clone size: .; CDR3 protein: CASSLHNPSIRGYTF; CDR3 DNA: TGTGCCAGCAGTCTACACAACCCCTCAATCCGGGGCTACACCTTC
J gene: TRBJ2-5; D gene: .; V gene: TRBV3-2; clone size: .; CDR3 protein: CASSPEIKMGPEQHQETQYF; CDR3 DNA: TGTGCCAGCAGCCCGGAGATTAAGATGGGGCCCGAACAACACCAAGAGACCCAGTACTTC
J gene: TRBJ1-4; D gene: TRBD1; V gene: TRBV4-2; clone size: few; CDR3 protein: CASSQGTGGQEKLFF; CDR3 DNA: TGTGCCAGCAGCCAAGGGACAGGCGGACAGGAAAAACTGTTTTTT
J gene: TRBJ2-7; D gene: .; V gene: TRBV5-1; clone size: .; CDR3 protein: CASSLGGMIYEQYF; CDR3 DNA: TGCGCCAGCAGCCTCGGAGGGATGATCTACGAGCAGTACTTC
J gene: TRBJ2-3; D gene: .; V gene: TRBV19; clone size: few; CDR3 protein: CASSIGQLTDTQYF; CDR3 DNA: TGTGCCAGTAGTATCGGACAACTCACAGATACGCAGTATTTT
J gene: TRBJ1-2; D gene: .; V gene: TRBV28; clone size: few; CDR3 protein: CASSKESGNGYTF; CDR3 DNA: TGTGCCAGCAGCAAAGAGTCGGGAAATGGCTACACCTTC
J gene: TRBJ2-7; D gene: .; V gene: TRBV7-9; clone size: many; CDR3 protein: CASSLSWGSGEQYF; CDR3 DNA: TGTGCCAGCAGCTTAAGTTGGGGATCGGGAGAGCAGTACTTC
J gene: TRBJ2-4; D gene: .; V gene: TRBV7-9; clone size: .; CDR3 protein: CASSFRGGGNIQYF; CDR3 DNA: TGTGCCAGCAGCTTCCGTGGAGGGGGAAACATTCAGTACTTC
J gene: TRBJ2-3; D gene: TRBD1; V gene: TRBV9; clone size: many; CDR3 protein: CASTVGGLGTDTQYF; CDR3 DNA: TGTGCCAGCACCGTAGGGGGCTTGGGGACAGATACGCAGTATTTT
J gene: TRBJ2-3; D gene: TRBD1; V gene: TRBV13; clone size: .; CDR3 protein: CASSFSGGADTQYF; CDR3 DNA: TGTGCCAGCAGCTTTTCAGGGGGAGCAGATACGCAGTATTTT
J gene: TRBJ2-2; D gene: .; V gene: TRBV3-1; clone size: .; CDR3 protein: CASSLLGELFF; CDR3 DNA: TGTGCCAGCAGCCTTCTTGGGGAGCTGTTTTTT
J gene: TRBJ1-3; D gene: .; V gene: TRBV9; clone size: many; CDR3 protein: CASSVVAEPPGNTIYF; CDR3 DNA: TGTGCCAGCAGCGTAGTAGCCGAACCGCCTGGAAACACCATATATTTT
J gene: TRBJ2-2; D gene: .; V gene: TRBV7-2; clone size: .; CDR3 protein: CASSLAQLNTGELFF; CDR3 DNA: TGTGCCAGCAGCTTAGCACAGCTGAACACCGGGGAGCTGTTTTTT
J gene: TRBJ1-2; D gene: TRBD1; V gene: TRBV6-5; clone size: few; CDR3 protein: CASSRRTGGYGYTF; CDR3 DNA: TGTGCCAGCAGTCGACGGACAGGGGGGTATGGCTACACCTTC
J gene: TRBJ2-3; D gene: .; V gene: TRBV5-1; clone size: many; CDR3 protein: CASSPSPSGTQYF; CDR3 DNA: TGCGCCAGCAGCCCCTCCCCGAGTGGTACGCAGTATTTT
J gene: TRBJ2-7; D gene: TRBD1; V gene: TRBV20-1; clone size: many; CDR3 protein: CSALTGLNEQYF; CDR3 DNA: TGCAGTGCGCTGACAGGGTTAAACGAGCAGTACTTC
J gene: TRBJ1-1; D gene: .; V gene: TRBV3-1; clone size: .; CDR3 protein: CASSQPRAGAFF; CDR3 DNA: TGTGCCAGCAGCCAACCGAGGGCGGGAGCTTTCTTT
J gene: TRBJ1-1; D gene: TRBD1; V gene: TRBV4-1; clone size: many; CDR3 protein: CASSQDRTGRGTEAFF; CDR3 DNA: TGCGCCAGCAGCCAAGATCGGACAGGGAGGGGCACTGAAGCTTTCTTT
J gene: TRBJ2-7; D gene: TRBD2; V gene: TRBV5-1; clone size: many; CDR3 protein: CASSAGLADTYEQYF; CDR3 DNA: TGCGCCAGCAGCGCGGGACTAGCGGACACCTACGAGCAGTACTTC
J gene: TRBJ1-3; D gene: .; V gene: TRBV7-2; clone size: many; CDR3 protein: CASSFAGKMGNTIYF; CDR3 DNA: TGTGCCAGCAGCTTTGCCGGGAAAATGGGAAACACCATATATTTT
J gene: TRBJ2-1; D gene: TRBD1; V gene: TRBV5-6; clone size: many; CDR3 protein: CASSLKDRQNEQFF; CDR3 DNA: TGTGCCAGCAGCTTGAAGGACAGGCAAAATGAGCAGTTCTTC
J gene: TRBJ2-7; D gene: .; V gene: TRBV29-1; clone size: few; CDR3 protein: CSVEDRGRAQQYF; CDR3 DNA: TGCAGCGTTGAAGATAGGGGCAGGGCTCAGCAGTACTTC
J gene: TRBJ1-6; D gene: TRBD1; V gene: TRBV7-9; clone size: .; CDR3 protein: CASSPSSGQNSPLHF; CDR3 DNA: TGTGCCAGCAGCCCATCTTCGGGACAGAATTCACCCCTCCACTTT
J gene: TRBJ1-1; D gene: .; V gene: TRBV6-5; clone size: .; CDR3 protein: CASSYRGLSFMNTEAFF; CDR3 DNA: TGTGCCAGCAGTTATAGGGGATTGTCGTTCATGAACACTGAAGCTTTCTTT
J gene: TRBJ2-1; D gene: TRBD2; V gene: TRBV20-1; clone size: many; CDR3 protein: CSASRTSGGYNEQFF; CDR3 DNA: TGCAGTGCTAGTCGGACTAGCGGGGGGTACAATGAGCAGTTCTTC
J gene: TRBJ2-2; D gene: TRBD1; V gene: TRBV4-2; clone size: few; CDR3 protein: CASSTRQGAATGELFF; CDR3 DNA: TGTGCCAGCAGCACCAGACAGGGGGCGGCCACCGGGGAGCTGTTTTTT
J gene: TRBJ2-7; D gene: .; V gene: TRBV5-1; clone size: .; CDR3 protein: CASSLDDHRAYEQYF; CDR3 DNA: TGCGCCAGCAGCTTGGATGATCACCGAGCCTACGAGCAGTACTTC
J gene: TRBJ1-6; D gene: .; V gene: TRBV10-3; clone size: .; CDR3 protein: CAISESLNSPLHF; CDR3 DNA: TGTGCCATCAGTGAATCTCTTAATTCACCCCTCCACTTT
J gene: TRBJ1-5; D gene: .; V gene: TRBV6-5; clone size: many; CDR3 protein: CASSYSGQPQHF; CDR3 DNA: TGTGCCAGCAGTTACTCAGGTCAGCCCCAGCATTTT
J gene: TRBJ2-7; D gene: .; V gene: TRBV3-1; clone size: .; CDR3 protein: CASSLRRGRVTGEQYF; CDR3 DNA: TGTGCCAGCAGCCTAAGGAGGGGGCGCGTTACGGGAGAGCAGTACTTC